A single sample gave rise to the 5 T cell receptor beta chains below, sequenced in a study of post-analysis software for immune sequencing data. Tagging with unique molecular identifiers was a feature of the TCR beta cDNA libraries. In TCRdb, the PCR reads were re-called with MiXCR into one record per CDR3 protein. The table has approximately 440,000 distinct CDR3 sequences, nearly 45% seen once. These TCRs are of unknown antigen specificity. General study findings and limits: Patients used five TRBV segments, including TRBV5-6, TRBV5-1 and TRBV20-1, more often than controls.

Material: blood. The source is a girl aged 5-17 years with multiple sclerosis.

This clonotype has more than one count but fewer than ten. The CDR3 DNA sequence: TGCAGTGCGCACCCGACGAGCGGGAGGGCCCTCGTCAAAAACATTCAGTACTTC. It yields the protein CSAHPTSGRALVKNIQYF. V and J are TRBV20-1 and TRBJ2-4; 10 nucleotides agree with TRBD2. Germline CDR1 is DFQATT and CDR2 is SNEGSKA (reference sequence). V lost 6 bases and J lost 3; bases outside the gene matches: 17. This CDR3 has 18 residues.

This clonotype was seen only a few times. The V and J genes are TRBV5-1 and TRBJ2-2; no clear D. Trimming shortened V by 1 base and J by 2 bases, and 3 bases separated the two germline ends. The CDR3 spans 13 residues. Germline values: CDR1 SGHRS, CDR2 YFSETQ. CDR3 in amino acids: CASSLPNTGELFF. In nucleotides, the CDR3 is TGCGCCAGCAGCTTGCCCAACACCGGGGAGCTGTTTTTT.

The V and J genes are TRBV7-9 and TRBJ2-7; D is undetermined. The V gene's germline CDR1 is SEHNR and CDR2 FQNEAQ (reference sequence). V was shortened by 6 bases and J by 2 bases, with 17 bases between the two germline ends. The CDR3 totals 15 residues. CDR3 sequence: CASSGVIVTTYEQYF. Here the CDR3 DNA reads TGTGCCAGCAGTGGGGTGATTGTTACGACCTACGAGCAGTACTTC.

The chain uses TRBV28 and TRBJ1-4; D gene uncertain. In germline, CDR1 is MDHEN, CDR2 SYDVKM. Deletions cut 3 bases from V and 6 bases from J, with 14 bases between. The CDR3 contains 15 residues. The CDR3 nucleotides read TGTGCCAGCAGTTTCTCACAGATCGAAGATGAAAAACTGTTTTTT. Its translation: CASSFSQIEDEKLFF.

This clonotype appeared a few times. This chain uses TRBV29-1 with TRBJ1-1, with D perhaps TRBD1 (5 bases). Germline-derived CDR1 and CDR2 are SQVTM and ANQGSEA. V was pared by 6 bases and J by 5 bases, with 10 bases between. The CDR3 runs to 11 residues. Here the CDR3 DNA reads TGCAGCGTCCAAGGGGCTACTGAAGCTTTCTTT. Translated, it gives CSVQGATEAFF.